This T cell receptor (beta chain) was captured by sequencing in a study of blood T cell repertoires in COVID-19. On the study more broadly: The United States, Italy and Spain supplied acute and convalescent COVID-19 samples. PBMCs, B-cell-depleted T cells, or T cells provided the cDNA or gDNA that made up the material.

This CDR3 contains 15 residues. The V gene's germline CDR1 is LNHNV and CDR2 YYDKDF (reference sequence). V shed 5 bases, J shed 1 base, and the junction held 3 bases outside the gene matches. Authors' data handling: Amplification of reference gene primers was used by the study to estimate nucleated cell counts. Sequencing used immunoSEQ multiplex PCR; TCRdb keeps in-frame clones, though not all of them. Clone size and the V and J calls come from that table; the DNA yielded D and trimming. The sample has tens of thousands of clones, about four fifths seen once. The specimen was peripheral blood. This sequence was found in an older woman with acute or convalescent COVID-19. The chain uses TRBV15 and TRBJ1-2; the match to TRBD1 covers 11 bases. The CDR3 sequence is CATSVGTGGNYGYTF. For the CDR3, the DNA is TGTGCCACCAGCGTCGGGACAGGGGGTAACTATGGCTACACCTTC.